This T cell receptor beta chain emerged from a study of cytomegalovirus exposure and HLA in healthy donors. Whole-study findings and limits: Segments of the TCR beta V type were, in most cases, productive about 90% or about 30% of the time in an earlier analysis. Immune exposure information comprised only CMV serostatus. It was taken for granted in presence/absence analyses that sequencing depth across donors was roughly uniform.

PCR employed 60 Vbeta and 13 Jbeta primers. Method: immunoSEQ multiplex PCR; TCRdb's copy keeps in-frame clones and lacks some. The profile shows around 180,000 clones, approximately 88% of them singletons. About this clone itself: Antigen: not known.

The donors (healthy individuals) were bone marrow donors. The specimen was PBMCs. This sequence was found in a boy younger than 10 in good health and CMV-seronegative.

The CDR3 DNA reads as TGTGCCAGCAGAGGTGACTGGAGCAATGAGCAGTTCTTC. It translates to CASRGDWSNEQFF. This chain links TRBV6-5 with TRBJ2-1; D remains ambiguous. Germline CDR1 reads MNHEY; CDR2 reads SVGAGI. V dropped 6 bases and J dropped 6 bases, with 12 bases sitting between them. This CDR3 is 13 amino acids long.